The 10 T cell receptor beta chains in this list originate from one sample, sequenced in a study of cytomegalovirus exposure and HLA in healthy donors. A multiplex PCR was run with 60 Vbeta primers and 13 Jbeta primers. The assay was immunoSEQ multiplex PCR, and TCRdb's table has in-frame clones only and misses some. The sample lists around 180,000 clones, about 78% occurring once. Specimen: PBMCs. The receptors were gathered from a man aged 60 to 75 in good health and CMV-seronegative.

In DNA form, the CDR3 reads TGCGCCAGCAGCCAAGAAGCGGGGGCGGTGAGCAATCAGCCCCAGCATTTT. Its translation: CASSQEAGAVSNQPQHF. The rearrangement links TRBV4-1 to TRBJ1-5, with D possibly being TRBD1 (6 bases). The ends were cut back, 0 bases at V and 1 base at J, with 13 bases in the middle. Germline CDR1 is MGHRA and CDR2 is YSYEKL. The CDR3 has 17 residues.

This clone was counted a few times. The chain couples TRBV5-4 to TRBJ2-7; 7 bases agree with TRBD1. CDR1 is SGHNT, CDR2 YYREEE, per germline (reference sequence). V gave up 4 bases and J gave up 2 bases; unmatched junction bases: 6. The CDR3 consists of 14 residues. CDR3 sequence (DNA): TGTGCCAGCAGCCTCGGACAGGACCCCTACGAGCAGTACTTC. As protein: CASSLGQDPYEQYF. Using reference TRBV5-4 and TRBJ2-7 for the parts outside the CDR3, the full variable domain is ETGVTQSPTHLIKTRGQQVTLRCSSQSGHNTVSWYQQALGQGPQFIFQYYREEENGRGNFPPRFSGLQFPNYSSELNVNALELDDSALYLCASSLGQDPYEQYFGPGTRLTVT.

Remarks on this clone: A junction boundary mismatches the germline segment, possibly from a read error. The genes are TRBV4-2 and TRBJ1-2; tentatively, D is TRBD1 (5 bases). Germline values: CDR1 LGHNA, CDR2 YNFKEQ. This CDR3 has 17 residues. CDR3 in amino acids: CASSPGRGLNGRYGYPF. CDR3 sequence (DNA): TGTGCCAGCAGCCCCGGCCGGGGACTAAACGGAAGATATGGCTACCCCTTC.

The chain is built from TRBV25-1 and TRBJ2-7; D is possibly TRBD2 (7 bases). Germline V gene lookup returns CDR1 MGHDK and CDR2 SYGVNS. This CDR3 is built from 16 residues. Trimming took off 3 bases at V and 5 bases at J, with 20 bases between the two ends. The CDR3 bases are TGTGCCAGCAGTGATATCGGGGGGCGATTGGATAACGAGCAGTACTTC. This encodes CASSDIGGRLDNEQYF.

In this sample, this clone turned up a few times. V and J are TRBV12-5 and TRBJ2-5; no clear D gene. Trimming took off 5 bases at V and 1 base at J, with 8 bases between the two ends. The CDR3 loop spans 13 amino acids. CDR1 is LGHNT, CDR2 FRNRAP, per germline. The CDR3 DNA follows: TGTGCTAGTGGTCTAGGCGGCCAAGAGACCCAGTACTTC. Translating gives CASGLGGQETQYF.

The chain is built from TRBV7-2 and TRBJ1-4; D gene uncertain. Germline V gene sequence: CDR1 SGHTA, CDR2 FQGNSA. The CDR3 is made up of 16 amino acids. V shed 1 base and J shed 8 bases, with 17 bases lying between them. CDR3 in DNA: TGTGCCAGCAGCTTAGAAATGGCGGTGTCGAGAGAAAAACTGTTTTTT. Translating it yields CASSLEMAVSREKLFF.

The genes are TRBV7-7 and TRBJ2-2; perhaps TRBD1 as D (5 bases). The CDR3 totals 16 residues. Germline V gene data show CDR1 as SSHAT and CDR2 as FNYEAQ (reference sequence). V lost 3 bases to trimming and J lost 0 bases, with 11 bases between them. This CDR3 reads CASSFLGASNTGELFF. DNA for the CDR3: TGTGCCAGCAGCTTTTTAGGGGCATCGAACACCGGGGAGCTGTTTTTT.

The chain links TRBV6-5 to TRBJ1-2; D uncertain. This CDR3 has 14 residues. Germline V gene sequence: CDR1 MNHEY, CDR2 SVGAGI. Trimming stripped 5 bases from V and 1 base from J, with 11 bases between. The CDR3 DNA sequence: TGTGCCAGCAGTCCAGGATCCATTAACTATGGCTACACCTTC. This codes for CASSPGSINYGYTF.

The chain joins TRBV5-8 to TRBJ2-3; D ambiguous. With 2 bases removed from V and 13 bases from J, the gap between germline ends came to 2 bases. CDR3 size: 8 residues. CDR1 and CDR2 (germline): SGHTS, YDEGEE. CDR3: CASSFKYF. The DNA for the CDR3 is TGTGCCAGCAGCTTTAAGTATTTT.

This clone appeared a few times. The genes are TRBV20-1 and TRBJ1-1; D unresolved. The CDR3 has 11 amino acids. CDR1 is DFQATT and CDR2 is SNEGSKA in the germline V gene (reference sequence). Trimming cost V 3 bases and J 7 bases, with 9 bases left between them. CDR3 residues: CSARVSGEAFF. CDR3 DNA sequence: TGCAGTGCTAGGGTGTCAGGTGAAGCTTTCTTT.